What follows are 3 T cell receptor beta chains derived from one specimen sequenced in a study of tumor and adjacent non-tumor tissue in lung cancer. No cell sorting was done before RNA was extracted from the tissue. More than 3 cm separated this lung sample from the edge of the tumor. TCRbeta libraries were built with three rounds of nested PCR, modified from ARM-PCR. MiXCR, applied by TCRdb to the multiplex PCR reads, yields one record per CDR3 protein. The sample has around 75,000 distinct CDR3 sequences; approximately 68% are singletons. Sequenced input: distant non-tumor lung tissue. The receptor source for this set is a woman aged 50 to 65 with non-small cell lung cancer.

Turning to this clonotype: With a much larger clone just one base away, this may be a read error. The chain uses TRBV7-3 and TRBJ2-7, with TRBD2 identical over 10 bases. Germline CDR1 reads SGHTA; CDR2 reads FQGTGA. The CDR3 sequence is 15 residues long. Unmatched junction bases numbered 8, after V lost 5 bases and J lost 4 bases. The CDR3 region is CASSQLASGRYEQYF. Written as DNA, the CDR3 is TGTGCCAGCAGCCAGCTCGCTAGCGGGAGATACGAGCAGTACTTC.

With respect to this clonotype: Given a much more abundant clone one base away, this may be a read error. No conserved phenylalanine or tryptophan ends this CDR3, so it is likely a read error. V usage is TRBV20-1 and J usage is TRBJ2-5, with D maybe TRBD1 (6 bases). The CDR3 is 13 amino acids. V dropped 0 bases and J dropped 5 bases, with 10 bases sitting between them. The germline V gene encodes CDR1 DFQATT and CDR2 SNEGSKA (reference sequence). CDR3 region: CSARETGSETQYL. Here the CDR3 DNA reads TGCAGTGCTAGAGAAACAGGGTCTGAGACCCAGTACTTA.

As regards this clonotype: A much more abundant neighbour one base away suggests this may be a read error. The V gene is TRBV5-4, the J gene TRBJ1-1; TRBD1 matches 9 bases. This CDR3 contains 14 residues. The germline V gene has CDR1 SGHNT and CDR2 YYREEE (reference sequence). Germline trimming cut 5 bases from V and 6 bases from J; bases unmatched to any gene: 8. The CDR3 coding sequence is TGTGCCAGCAGTTCCGGGACAGGGTCCGCTGAAGCTTTCTTT. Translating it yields CASSSGTGSAEAFF.